These 22 T cell receptor beta chains share one sample of origin, sequenced in a study of shared clonotypes between healthy human individuals (TCRdb year 2020). Library preparation was by the immunoSEQ multiplex PCR assay. Held by TCRdb, this immuneACCESS table contains in-frame sequences only and omits some clones. Under half of the omission traces to an unresolved V gene where checked; the cause of the rest is unknown. This sample comprises about 1.5 million clones, 95% to 99% of them detected only once. The ten largest make up roughly 0.45% of the sample. The specimen was naive CD4+ T cells sorted from blood. The cell subset or site label corresponds to: CD45RA+ positively selected. All receptors derive from a man aged 25-40 years in good health.

This clone was counted only a few times. The gene calls are TRBV7-9 and TRBJ1-3; TRBD1 is a possible D gene (5 bases). Germline-derived CDR1 and CDR2 are SEHNR and FQNEAQ (reference sequence). Trimming took off 7 bases at V and 0 bases at J, with 25 bases between the two ends. The CDR3 consists of 19 residues. CDR3 protein: CASNSHLGEGYSSGNTIYF. DNA of the CDR3: TGTGCCAGCAACTCCCACCTAGGGGAGGGCTACTCCTCTGGAAACACCATATATTTT. The full variable domain, with the rest looked up from reference TRBV7-9 and TRBJ1-3, is DTGVSQNPRHKITKRGQNVTFRCDPISEHNRLYWYRQTLGQGPEFLTYFQNEAQLEKSRLLSDRFSAERPKGSFSTLEIQRTEQGDSAMYLCASNSHLGEGYSSGNTIYFGEGSWLTVV.

This chain links TRBV6-5 with TRBJ1-2, with 7 positions matching TRBD1. The CDR3 sequence is 15 residues long. V shed 1 base and J 4 bases; nucleotides not matched to a gene: 6. From germline, CDR1 is MNHEY and CDR2 SVGAGI. The CDR3 loop is CASSYLPGGVYGYTF. Here the CDR3 DNA reads TGTGCCAGCAGTTACTTGCCAGGGGGGGTCTATGGCTACACCTTC.

This chain links TRBV7-2 with TRBJ2-7; D is perhaps TRBD1 (6 bases). The CDR3 sequence is 16 residues long. Trimming removed 5 bases from V and 3 bases from J, with 20 bases in between. The germline CDR1 and CDR2 sequences are SGHTA and FQGNSA. Here the CDR3 DNA reads TGTGCCAGCAGCCCGTCCAGACAGGATCCCTACTACGAGCAGTACTTC. This encodes CASSPSRQDPYYEQYF.

This sequence joins TRBV27 and TRBJ2-1; 7 bases fit TRBD1. The CDR3 consists of 19 residues. V was pared by 5 bases and J by 0 bases, with 16 bases of the junction left unmatched. Germline CDR1 and CDR2: MNHEY and SMNVEV (reference sequence). CDR3 protein: CASSLRPGQQLSSYNEQFF. The CDR3 DNA reads TGTGCCAGCAGTCTACGCCCGGGACAGCAACTCAGCTCCTACAATGAGCAGTTCTTC.

The V gene is TRBV19, the J gene TRBJ1-1, with TRBD1 as a possible D gene (6 bases). Looked up from germline, CDR1 is LNHDA and CDR2 is SQIVND (reference sequence). CDR3 size: 17 residues. V dropped 4 bases and J dropped 7 bases, with 25 bases sitting between them. CDR3 protein: CASSRTRGQTGYNEAFF. CDR3 coding DNA: TGTGCCAGTAGTAGGACACGCGGACAGACGGGGTATAATGAAGCTTTCTTT. Filled out from reference TRBV19 and TRBJ1-1, the complete variable domain reads DGGITQSPKYLFRKEGQNVTLSCEQNLNHDAMYWYRQDPGQGLRLIYYSQIVNDFQKGDIAEGYSVSREKKESFPLTVTSAQKNPTAFYLCASSRTRGQTGYNEAFFGQGTRLTVV.

This rearrangement joins TRBV7-8 to TRBJ1-1; the D is unclear. CDR1 is SGHVS, CDR2 FQNEAQ, per germline. This CDR3 spans 14 amino acids. Trimming took off 7 bases at V and 5 bases at J, with 17 bases between the two ends. The CDR3 spells CASKSYEQRTEAFF. CDR3 nucleotide sequence: TGTGCCAGCAAGAGTTATGAACAGAGGACTGAAGCTTTCTTT.

The J gene is TRBJ2-3, the V gene TRBV6-5; D tentatively reads TRBD1 or TRBD2 (5 bases each). Trimming left V 0 bases short and J 8 bases short, with 15 bases between. Germline V gene sequence: CDR1 MNHEY, CDR2 SVGAGI. There are 15 residues in the CDR3. This chain's CDR3 is CASSYSGDLLGTQYF. As DNA, the CDR3 is TGTGCCAGCAGTTACTCGGGGGACCTCCTTGGTACGCAGTATTTT.

The genes are TRBV19 and TRBJ2-4; tentative D call: TRBD1 (6 bases). V shed 5 bases and J shed 3 bases, with 17 bases lying between them. The CDR3 extends over 16 amino acids. Germline V gene data show CDR1 as LNHDA and CDR2 as SQIVND (reference sequence). The CDR3 DNA follows: TGTGCCAGTAGTCATCCGGTGGCAGGGGTCAAAAACATTCAGTACTTC. It is translated as CASSHPVAGVKNIQYF.

This rearrangement joins TRBV19 to TRBJ1-5, with D possibly TRBD1 on 5 matching bases. The CDR3 sequence is 14 residues long. Germline loops: CDR1 LNHDA, CDR2 SQIVND (reference sequence). The V gene lost 10 bases and the J gene lost 0 bases, with 13 bases spanning the gap. The CDR3 protein is CAIGGAYSNQPQHF. The CDR3 DNA follows: TGTGCCATAGGAGGGGCATATAGCAATCAGCCCCAGCATTTT. Together with reference TRBV19 and TRBJ1-5, the CDR3 gives the full variable domain: DGGITQSPKYLFRKEGQNVTLSCEQNLNHDAMYWYRQDPGQGLRLIYYSQIVNDFQKGDIAEGYSVSREKKESFPLTVTSAQKNPTAFYLCAIGGAYSNQPQHFGDGTRLSIL.

The V call is TRBV19, the J call TRBJ1-2; D unresolved. This CDR3 spans 16 amino acids. Germline V gene data show CDR1 as LNHDA and CDR2 as SQIVND (reference sequence). Trimming cost V 4 bases and J 1 base, with 16 bases left between them. CDR3 bases: TGTGCCAGTAGTACCATGGCCCGGGCCCGTAACTATGGCTACACCTTC. Translated: CASSTMARARNYGYTF.

CDR3 DNA: TGCGCCAGCAGGCTTGATCAGGGACACACGAACACTGAAGCTTTCTTT. As protein: CASRLDQGHTNTEAFF. The V and J genes are TRBV5-1 and TRBJ1-1, with a possible D match to TRBD1 (6 bases). Trimming stripped 5 bases from V and 1 base from J, with 18 bases between. This CDR3 contains 16 residues. Germline CDR1 and CDR2: SGHRS and YFSETQ.

The V call is TRBV5-4, the J call TRBJ2-7, with 12 bases matching TRBD1. Germline V gives CDR1 SGHNT, CDR2 YYREEE (reference sequence). J was trimmed by 5 bases and V by 3 bases; bases with no gene match: 12. This CDR3 spans 17 amino acids. The CDR3 DNA sequence: TGTGCCAGCAGCTCAAACCCCGGGACAGGGGGCCAAAACGAGCAGTACTTC. This codes for CASSSNPGTGGQNEQYF.

V and J are TRBV29-1 and TRBJ2-6; D possibly uses TRBD1 or TRBD2 (7 bases each). Germline lookup yields CDR1 SQVTM and CDR2 ANQGSEA. CDR3 length: 16 amino acids. V lost 7 bases, J lost 1 base, and 17 bases lay in between. The CDR3 nucleotides are TGCAGCGCACAACAGGGGAGGGGTTCTGGGGCCAACGTCCTGACTTTC. It yields the protein CSAQQGRGSGANVLTF.

The genes are TRBV6-6 and TRBJ1-5, with D possibly TRBD1 on 6 matching bases. The CDR3 runs 15 residues. In germline, CDR1 is MNHNY, CDR2 SVGAGI (reference sequence). V was cut by 0 bases and J by 4 bases, with 10 bases left in between. This CDR3 reads CASSYSKGGNQPQHF. Here the CDR3 DNA reads TGTGCCAGCAGTTACTCGAAAGGGGGGAATCAGCCCCAGCATTTT.

The chain couples TRBV4-1 to TRBJ2-7, with D perhaps assigned TRBD1 or TRBD2 (5 bases each). The CDR3 has 17 amino acids. V lost 0 bases, J lost 2 bases, and 17 bases lay in between. From germline, CDR1 is MGHRA and CDR2 YSYEKL. This CDR3 is CASSQEPGTFAPYEQYF. CDR3 coding DNA: TGCGCCAGCAGCCAAGAGCCAGGGACGTTTGCCCCCTACGAGCAGTACTTC.

The J gene is TRBJ1-1, the V gene TRBV18; 7 positions match TRBD1. V was clipped by 2 bases and J by 6 bases; unmatched bases: 9. The CDR3 extends over 15 amino acids. Per germline, CDR1 KGHSH and CDR2 LQKENI. CDR3 residues: CASSPYGTDIPEAFF. The CDR3 DNA follows: TGTGCCAGCTCACCATACGGGACAGATATTCCTGAAGCTTTCTTT.

The chain recombines TRBV7-8 with TRBJ1-3; 7 bases line up with TRBD1. Looked up from germline, CDR1 is SGHVS and CDR2 is FQNEAQ. The CDR3 has 17 residues. V lost 4 bases and J lost 4; bases outside the gene matches: 13. CDR3 region: CASSSNGTVPRGNTIYF. Here the CDR3 DNA reads TGTGCCAGCAGCTCCAACGGGACAGTACCTAGGGGAAACACCATATATTTT.

The chain links TRBV5-4 to TRBJ1-1, with 9 nucleotides matching TRBD1. Trimming removed 3 bases from V and 6 bases from J; junction bases left unmatched: 9. CDR3 length equals 15 residues. Looked up from germline, CDR1 is SGHNT and CDR2 is YYREEE (reference sequence). CDR3 DNA: TGTGCCAGCAGCTCGAGGACAGGGGATTCCTCTGAAGCTTTCTTT. It codes for CASSSRTGDSSEAFF.

J is TRBJ2-3 and V is TRBV5-8; D possibly corresponds to TRBD2 (6 bases). Germline assignment: CDR1 SGHTS and CDR2 YDEGEE. Trimming removed 4 bases at V and 0 bases at J, with 15 bases between. CDR3 size: 16 residues. CDR3 coding DNA: TGTGCCAGCAGCCGGCGTCCTGGAGGGAGCACAGATACGCAGTATTTT. It specifies CASSRRPGGSTDTQYF. Complete variable domain (other parts from reference TRBV5-8 and TRBJ2-3): EAGVTQSPTHLIKTRGQQATLRCSPISGHTSVYWYQQALGLGLQFLLWYDEGEERNRGNFPPRFSGRQFPNYSSELNVNALELEDSALYLCASSRRPGGSTDTQYFGPGTRLTVL.

The chain employs TRBV20-1 and TRBJ2-1; no reliable D call. V dropped 0 bases and J dropped 9 bases, with 6 bases sitting between them. The CDR3 totals 11 residues. Per germline, CDR1 DFQATT and CDR2 SNEGSKA (reference sequence). Written as DNA, the CDR3 is TGCAGTGCTAGAGATAGACTTGAGCAGTTCTTC. Its translation: CSARDRLEQFF.

This chain joins TRBV5-6 and TRBJ1-2, with unresolved D. Germline CDR1 SGHDT, CDR2 YYEEEE. Between the trimmed V and J ends, which lost 6 bases and 4 bases, there was a span of 19 bases. This CDR3 region has 15 residues. The CDR3 DNA is TGTGCCAGCAAGGCCCTATCCGGAGGTAGCTATGGCTACACCTTC. It codes for CASKALSGGSYGYTF.

This chain joins TRBV6-5 and TRBJ1-1; 7 bases match TRBD1. This CDR3 has 14 amino acids. The trim removed 6 bases at V and 4 bases at J, leaving 8 bases unmatched. Germline CDR1 is MNHEY and CDR2 is SVGAGI. This CDR3 is CASRDRASGTEAFF. For the CDR3, the DNA is TGTGCCAGCAGAGACAGGGCAAGTGGCACTGAAGCTTTCTTT.